Listed here is a single T cell receptor beta chain. From germline, CDR1 is MDHEN and CDR2 SYDVKM. With 5 bases removed from V and 4 bases from J, the gap between germline ends came to 20 bases. This CDR3 has 16 amino acids. The source of the sample is a study of cytomegalovirus exposure and HLA in healthy donors. Across the whole study: Early release data held about 85 million unique TCRs from HLA-typed donors.

PCR employed 60 Vbeta and 13 Jbeta primers. Clones were read by immunoSEQ multiplex PCR, and TCRdb kept only the in-frame ones, dropping some. The repertoire holds about 83,000 clones, with 75% to 85% as singletons. The origin of this receptor is a woman in her twenties or thirties in good health and CMV-seronegative. The sequencing sample was made of PBMCs. This chain links TRBV28 with TRBJ1-1, with a possible D match to TRBD1 (6 bases). Here the CDR3 reads CASSLPIGRGGTEAFF. CDR3 in DNA: TGTGCCAGCAGTCTCCCCATAGGCAGGGGCGGCACTGAAGCTTTCTTT.